This TCR beta chain emerged from a study of blood T cell repertoires in COVID-19. Source study methods: Amplification of reference gene primers provided the estimated nucleated cell counts. Libraries were prepared by immunoSEQ multiplex PCR; TCRdb keeps only in-frame clonotypes and omits some of them. For V, J and clone size, that table is used; D and trimming come from the DNA. The table shows approximately 360,000 clones, with around 87% occurring only once. Cohorts were determined from participant-reported clinical history. The CDR3 contains 19 residues. CDR1 and CDR2 from the germline V gene are SGHTA and FQGNSA. J lost 1 base, V lost 5 bases, and 17 bases had no gene match.

The clonotype was recovered from a woman in her twenties or thirties with acute COVID-19. The specimen was PBMCs or T cells enriched from blood (not recorded which). The J gene is TRBJ1-2, the V gene TRBV7-2; the match to TRBD1 covers 9 bases. This chain's CDR3 is CASSLRSLFGTGNNYGYTF. The CDR3 DNA reads TGTGCCAGCAGCCTTAGGTCCCTATTTGGGACAGGGAATAACTATGGCTACACCTTC.